The 11 T cell receptor beta chains given below trace back to one sample, sequenced in a study of T-cell reconstitution after alpha-beta-depleted transplantation in children. The library targeted TCRbeta and was prepared with unique molecular identifiers. TCRdb fed the PCR reads into MiXCR, producing one record per CDR3 protein. The sample lists approximately 430,000 distinct CDR3 sequences, under 20% occurring once. The sample here was PBMCs, mostly from graft donor cells, taken 360 days after TCRalphabeta/CD19-depleted stem cell transplant. The receptors originated from a boy under two years old who had a stem cell transplant for Wiskott-Aldrich syndrome, so the T cells may come from the graft donor.

The chain has TRBV24-1 and TRBJ2-1; tentative D call: TRBD1 (7 bases). The CDR3 is made up of 15 amino acids. V was shortened by 7 bases and J by 4 bases, with 16 bases between the two germline ends. Germline V gene data show CDR1 as KGHDR and CDR2 as SFDVKD. This CDR3 is CATRSGGKGYNEQFF. The CDR3 bases are TGTGCCACCAGATCAGGGGGGAAGGGGTACAATGAGCAGTTCTTC.

V and J are TRBV11-2 and TRBJ2-5; D perhaps matches TRBD1 (6 bases). The V and J ends lost 3 bases and 5 bases respectively, with 22 bases between them. This CDR3 is built from 17 residues. Germline loops: CDR1 SGHAT, CDR2 FQNNGV. CDR3 sequence: CASSFHPWGQPEETQYF. For the CDR3, the DNA is TGTGCCAGCAGCTTCCACCCTTGGGGGCAGCCCGAGGAGACCCAGTACTTC.

The rearrangement uses TRBV29-1 and TRBJ2-1, with D maybe TRBD2 (6 bases). This CDR3 is built from 15 residues. From germline, CDR1 is SQVTM and CDR2 ANQGSEA. V lost 6 bases and J 4 bases, leaving 19 bases between the germline ends. In DNA form, the CDR3 reads TGCAGCGTCACCGGGACCTTAGCGGATTACAATGAGCAGTTCTTC. This translates into CSVTGTLADYNEQFF.

This sequence joins TRBV12-3 or TRBV12-4 and TRBJ1-2, with TRBD1 as a possible D gene (5 bases). Trimming left V 4 bases short and J 3 bases short, with 15 bases between. The CDR3 has 15 amino acids. CDR3 loop: CASSSDGAGDYGYTF. CDR3 coding DNA: TGTGCCAGCAGTTCCGACGGGGCGGGGGACTATGGCTACACCTTC.

This clonotype came up a few times. The rearrangement uses TRBV7-8 and TRBJ2-7; 8 bases align to TRBD1. Germline lookup yields CDR1 SGHVS and CDR2 FQNEAQ. The V gene end was trimmed by 4 bases and the J gene end by 7 bases; junction bases not matched to a gene: 12. The CDR3 is 15 amino acids. In nucleotides, the CDR3 is TGTGCCAGCAGCTCATTCGCGGACAGGGAGTATGAGCAGTACTTC. It translates to CASSSFADREYEQYF.

J is TRBJ1-2 and V is TRBV7-2; no clear D gene. Germline V gives CDR1 SGHTA, CDR2 FQGNSA. The CDR3 sequence is 16 residues long. With 5 bases removed from V and 0 bases from J, the gap between germline ends came to 16 bases. The CDR3, as DNA: TGTGCCAGCAGCCTCGGTATCGGCACAGCTAACTATGGCTACACCTTC. Translation gives CASSLGIGTANYGYTF. Complete variable domain (other parts from reference TRBV7-2 and TRBJ1-2): GAGVSQSPSNKVTEKGKDVELRCDPISGHTALYWYRQSLGQGLEFLIYFQGNSAPDKSGLPSDRFSAERTGGSVSTLTIQRTQQEDSAVYLCASSLGIGTANYGYTFGSGTRLTVV.

There are a few counts of this clonotype. The rearrangement joins TRBV5-1 to TRBJ2-1; TRBD2 matches 9 bases. Germline V gene lookup returns CDR1 SGHRS and CDR2 YFSETQ. V dropped 4 bases and J dropped 4; count of bases not matched to a gene: 6. The CDR3 is made up of 15 amino acids. The CDR3 DNA sequence: TGCGCCAGCAGCCGCGGGGGGGCCGAGTACAATGAGCAGTTCTTC. This encodes CASSRGGAEYNEQFF.

This clonotype was found a few times. The V gene is TRBV6-5, the J gene TRBJ1-1; D remains ambiguous. Germline V gene sequence: CDR1 MNHEY, CDR2 SVGAGI. The CDR3 has 12 residues. Trimming stripped 6 bases from V and 5 bases from J, with 10 bases between. The CDR3 reads CASRSGGTEAFF. CDR3 coding DNA: TGTGCCAGCAGATCAGGTGGTACTGAAGCTTTCTTT.

V usage is TRBV7-9 and J usage is TRBJ2-2, with D hard to call. The V and J ends lost 4 bases and 0 bases respectively, with 15 bases between them. Germline CDR1 is SEHNR and CDR2 is FQNEAQ (reference sequence). The CDR3 loop spans 17 amino acids. For the CDR3, the DNA is TGTGCCAGCAGCTCTATTAGACTCTCAACGAACACCGGGGAGCTGTTTTTT. It translates to CASSSIRLSTNTGELFF.

This sequence joins TRBV12-3 or TRBV12-4 and TRBJ2-1; 8 bases fit TRBD1. The V and J ends lost 5 bases and 3 bases, in that order; junction bases with no gene match: 9. The CDR3 covers 16 residues. The CDR3 bases are TGTGCCAGCAGTCCGGTGACAGGGGCGGGCTACAATGAGCAGTTCTTC. Translating it yields CASSPVTGAGYNEQFF.

This clonotype was counted only a few times. The chain links TRBV7-2 to TRBJ2-7, with D tentatively TRBD1 (6 bases). Germline V gives CDR1 SGHTA, CDR2 FQGNSA. The CDR3 is 14 residues long. V was shortened by 5 bases and J by 4 bases, with 15 bases between the two germline ends. The CDR3 region has the DNA TGTGCCAGCAGCCCCCCCGGGACACCTTACGAGCAGTACTTC. Residues: CASSPPGTPYEQYF.